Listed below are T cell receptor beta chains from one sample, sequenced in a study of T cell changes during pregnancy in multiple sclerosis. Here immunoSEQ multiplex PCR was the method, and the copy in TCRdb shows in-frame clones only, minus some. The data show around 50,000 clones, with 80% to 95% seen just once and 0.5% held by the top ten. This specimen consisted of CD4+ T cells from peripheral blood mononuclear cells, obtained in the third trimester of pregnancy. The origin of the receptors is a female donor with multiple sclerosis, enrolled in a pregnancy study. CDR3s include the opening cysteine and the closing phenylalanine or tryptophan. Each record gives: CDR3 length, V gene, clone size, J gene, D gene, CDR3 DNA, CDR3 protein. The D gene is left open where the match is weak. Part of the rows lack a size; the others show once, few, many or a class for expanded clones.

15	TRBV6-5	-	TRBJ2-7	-	TGTGCCAGCAGTTACTCAGGGGTTTTACCCTACGAGCAGTACTTC	CASSYSGVLPYEQYF
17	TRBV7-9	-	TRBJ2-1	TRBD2	TGTGCCAGCAGCTTACGGGGGGGCGGGGGGTCCTACAATGAGCAGTTCTTC	CASSLRGGGGSYNEQFF
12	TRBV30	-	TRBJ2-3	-	TGTGCCTGGAGTCCCGGGACAGATACGCAGTATTTT	CAWSPGTDTQYF
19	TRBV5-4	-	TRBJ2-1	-	TGTGCCAGCAGCTTGTTTTCCCTCCTTCAGATGCCGACCTACAATGAGCAGTTCTTC	CASSLFSLLQMPTYNEQFF
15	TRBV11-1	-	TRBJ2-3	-	TGTGCCAGCAGCTTAGTTGGGCCTAGCACAGATACGCAGTATTTT	CASSLVGPSTDTQYF
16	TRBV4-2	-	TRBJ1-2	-	TGTGCCAGCAGCCAAGATGACAGCCTAGCTAACTATGGCTACACCTTC	CASSQDDSLANYGYTF
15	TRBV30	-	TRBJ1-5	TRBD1	TGTGCCTGGACGGGTTTCGGACAGGGGAATCAGCCCCAGCATTTT	CAWTGFGQGNQPQHF
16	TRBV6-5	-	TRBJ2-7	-	TGTGCCAGCAGTTACTCGACTCTCGCCCACCACTACGAGCAGTACTTC	CASSYSTLAHHYEQYF
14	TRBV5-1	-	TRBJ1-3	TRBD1	TGCGCCAGCAGCCCAGGGGGTTTTGGAAACACCATATATTTT	CASSPGGFGNTIYF
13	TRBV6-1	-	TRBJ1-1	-	TGTGCCAGCAGTGAAGAGGAGAGGACTGAAGCTTTCTTT	CASSEEERTEAFF
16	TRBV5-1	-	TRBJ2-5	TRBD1	TGCGCCAGCAGCTATACTGGACAGGGCCTACAAGAGACCCAGTACTTC	CASSYTGQGLQETQYF
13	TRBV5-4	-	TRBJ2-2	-	TGTGCCAGCAGCTTGGGAGGAACCGGGGAGCTGTTTTTT	CASSLGGTGELFF
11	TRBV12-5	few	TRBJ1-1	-	TGTGCTACATCCTGGGCAGCTGAAGCTTTCTTT	CATSWAAEAFF
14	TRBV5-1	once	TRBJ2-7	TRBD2	TGCGCCAGCAGCTTAGCGGGGAGCTCCTACGAGCAGTACTTC	CASSLAGSSYEQYF
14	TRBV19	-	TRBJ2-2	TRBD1	TGTGCCAGCCGAGGACAGGGGAGCACCGGGGAGCTGTTTTTT	CASRGQGSTGELFF
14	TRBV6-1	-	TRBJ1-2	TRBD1	TGTGCCAGCATCTCTGACAGGGCCCCTTATGGCTACACCTTC	CASISDRAPYGYTF
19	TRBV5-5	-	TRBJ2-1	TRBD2	TGTGCCAGCAGCTTTGGGTTAGCGGGGGGTCCTGACTCCTACAATGAGCAGTTCTTC	CASSFGLAGGPDSYNEQFF
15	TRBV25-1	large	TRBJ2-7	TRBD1	TGTGCCAGCAGTGAATCAACAGGGGTCCCTTACGAGCAGTACTTC	CASSESTGVPYEQYF
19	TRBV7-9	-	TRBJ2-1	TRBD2	TGTGCCAGCAGCTCCAAGACTAGCGGGGGGGCCTGGGTGTACAATGAGCAGTTCTTC	CASSSKTSGGAWVYNEQFF
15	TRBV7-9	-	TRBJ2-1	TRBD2	TGTGCCAGCAGCTTACTAGCGGGGGGGCGAGGTGAGCAGTTCTTC	CASSLLAGGRGEQFF
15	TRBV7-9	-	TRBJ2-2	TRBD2	TGTGCCAGCAGCTTAGGGGGACTAGCCTCCGGGGAGCTGTTTTTT	CASSLGGLASGELFF
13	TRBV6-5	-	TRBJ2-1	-	TGTGCCAGCAGCTCCGCGCGGGGAGATGAGCAGTTCTTC	CASSSARGDEQFF
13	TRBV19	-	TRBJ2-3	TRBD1	TGTGCCAGTACCCGGACAGGGTGGGATACGCAGTATTTT	CASTRTGWDTQYF
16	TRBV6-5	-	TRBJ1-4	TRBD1	TGTGCCAGCAGTTACTCCCCGACAGGGGTGAATGAAAAACTGTTTTTT	CASSYSPTGVNEKLFF
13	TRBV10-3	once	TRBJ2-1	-	TGTGCCATCACTAGTCCGACTTACAATGAGCAGTTCTTC	CAITSPTYNEQFF
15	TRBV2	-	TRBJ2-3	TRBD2	TGTGCCAGCAGCGCAACTAGCGGGGGGGTAGATACGCAGTATTTT	CASSATSGGVDTQYF
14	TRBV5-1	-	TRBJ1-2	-	TGCGCCAGCAGCTTGGACCGGTCGAACTATGGCTACACCTTC	CASSLDRSNYGYTF
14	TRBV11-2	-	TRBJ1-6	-	TGTGCCAGCAGCTTAGCAGGTGTCTGGTCACCCCTCCACTTT	CASSLAGVWSPLHF
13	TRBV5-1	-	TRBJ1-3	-	TGCGCCAGCAGCTTGGAGAGGGGAAACACCATATATTTT	CASSLERGNTIYF
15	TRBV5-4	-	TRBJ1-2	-	TGTGCCGGCGAACACAACCCGGACAGTGCCTATGGCTACACCTTC	CAGEHNPDSAYGYTF
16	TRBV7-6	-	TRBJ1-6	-	TGTGCCAGCAGCTTAGGCGCAGGGGTGGCCAATTCACCCCTCCACTTT	CASSLGAGVANSPLHF
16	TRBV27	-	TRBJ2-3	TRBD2	TGTGCCAGCAGTTTACGATCCCGGGGGGGCCAAGATACGCAGTATTTT	CASSLRSRGGQDTQYF
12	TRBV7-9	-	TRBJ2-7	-	TGTGCCAGCAGCCGAACAGGGTCCGAGCAGTACTTC	CASSRTGSEQYF
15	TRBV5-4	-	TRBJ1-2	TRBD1	TGTGCCAGCAGCATAGGGAGGGACAGGGGTCGAGGCTACACCTTC	CASSIGRDRGRGYTF
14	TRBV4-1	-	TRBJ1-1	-	TGCGCCAGCAGCCAGCGGGGTCAGAACACTGAAGCTTTCTTT	CASSQRGQNTEAFF
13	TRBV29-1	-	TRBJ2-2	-	TGCAGCGTTGAGCCCGGAGCCACCGGGGAGCTGTTTTTT	CSVEPGATGELFF
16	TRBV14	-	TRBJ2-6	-	TGTGCCAGCAGCCAAGTTCGGTTCTCTGGGGCCAACGTCCTGACTTTC	CASSQVRFSGANVLTF
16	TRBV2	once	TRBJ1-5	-	TGTGCCAGCAGTGATGGGCGGGGATTACGCAATCAGCCCCAGCATTTT	CASSDGRGLRNQPQHF
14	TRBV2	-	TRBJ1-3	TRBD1	TGTGCCAGCAGGGACAGGGGGCTTGGAAACACCATATATTTT	CASRDRGLGNTIYF
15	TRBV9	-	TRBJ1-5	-	TGTGCCAGCAGCGTAGCAGGTCGAAGCAATCAGCCCCAGCATTTT	CASSVAGRSNQPQHF
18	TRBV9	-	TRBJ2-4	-	TGTGCCAGCAGCGCCAACAAGAGACAGGTTGTAACCAAAAACATTCAGTACTTC	CASSANKRQVVTKNIQYF
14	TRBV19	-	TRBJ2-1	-	TGTGCCACCAGTCCCAGGCAGGTATACAATGAGCAGTTCTTC	CATSPRQVYNEQFF
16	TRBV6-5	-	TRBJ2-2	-	TGTGCCAGCAGTTACGAGGCTAGTTCGGCCACCGGGGAGCTGTTTTTT	CASSYEASSATGELFF
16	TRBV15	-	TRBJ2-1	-	TGTGCCACCAGCAGAAGTCCCAACGGACTATACAATGAGCAGTTCTTC	CATSRSPNGLYNEQFF
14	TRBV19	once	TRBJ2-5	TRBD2	TGTGCCAGTAGTATAGGGGGGGGCCAAGAGACCCAGTACTTC	CASSIGGGQETQYF
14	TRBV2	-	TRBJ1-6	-	TGTGCCAGCAGTGATAAGTCGGGGGATTCACCCCTCCACTTT	CASSDKSGDSPLHF
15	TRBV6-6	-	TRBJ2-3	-	TGTGCCAGCAGTGGCCCGGGTCCCGGTCGGGATACGCAGTATTTT	CASSGPGPGRDTQYF
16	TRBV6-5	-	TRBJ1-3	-	TGTGCCAGCAGTTACTCATCAGGGAACTCTGGAAACACCATATATTTT	CASSYSSGNSGNTIYF